What follows are 20 T cell receptor beta chains derived from one specimen sequenced in a study of blood T cell repertoires in COVID-19. The data were produced by immunoSEQ multiplex PCR, yet TCRdb's version contains in-frame clones alone and is incomplete. The sample includes a few hundred thousand clones, approximately 80% of them seen just once. The sample consisted of peripheral blood. The receptors were sampled from a woman aged 18 to 35 with acute or convalescent COVID-19.

The genes are TRBV5-1 and TRBJ2-5; 9 nucleotides match TRBD2. V lost 0 bases and J lost 4; bases outside the gene matches: 13. The CDR3 has 18 amino acids. Germline lookup yields CDR1 SGHRS and CDR2 YFSETQ. The chain's CDR3 is CASSLEGVSGRGGETQYF. In nucleotides, the CDR3 is TGCGCCAGCAGCTTGGAAGGGGTTAGCGGGAGAGGGGGAGAGACCCAGTACTTC.

The V call is TRBV7-2, the J call TRBJ1-5; no definite D call. V dropped 5 bases and J dropped 0 bases, with 11 bases sitting between them. The germline V gene encodes CDR1 SGHTA and CDR2 FQGNSA. The CDR3 runs 15 residues. CDR3 sequence reads: CASSRAGNSNQPQHF. The CDR3 region has the DNA TGTGCCAGCAGCCGCGCCGGTAATAGCAATCAGCCCCAGCATTTT. The variable domain in full, completed from reference TRBV7-2 and TRBJ1-5, reads GAGVSQSPSNKVTEKGKDVELRCDPISGHTALYWYRQSLGQGLEFLIYFQGNSAPDKSGLPSDRFSAERTGGSVSTLTIQRTQQEDSAVYLCASSRAGNSNQPQHFGDGTRLSIL.

The gene calls are TRBV28 and TRBJ2-2; D might be TRBD2 (6 bases). Trimming pared 7 bases from V and 0 bases from J, leaving 9 bases between. The CDR3 is made up of 14 amino acids. Germline loops: CDR1 MDHEN, CDR2 SYDVKM. In DNA, the CDR3 is TGTGCCAGCACGTGGGGGGCGAACACCGGGGAGCTGTTTTTT. It yields the protein CASTWGANTGELFF. The variable domain in full, with the rest retrieved from reference TRBV28 and TRBJ2-2, is DVKVTQSSRYLVKRTGEKVFLECVQDMDHENMFWYRQDPGLGLRLIYFSYDVKMKEKGDIPEGYSVSREKKERFSLILESASTNQTSMYLCASTWGANTGELFFGEGSRLTVL.

This chain joins TRBV20-1 and TRBJ2-3; D is unclear. The CDR3 consists of 13 residues. Trimming left V 3 bases short and J 2 bases short, with 9 bases between. The germline gives CDR1 DFQATT, CDR2 SNEGSKA (reference sequence). CDR3 bases: TGCAGTGCTAGTACCGGTACCACAGATACGCAGTATTTT. The encoded protein is CSASTGTTDTQYF.

This chain connects TRBV30 to TRBJ2-7, with D uncertain. V was cut by 0 bases and J by 4 bases, with 13 bases left in between. This CDR3 region has 14 residues. CDR1 and CDR2 (germline): GTSNPN, SVGIG (reference sequence). CDR3 in amino acids: CAWSVQPAQYEQYF. DNA for the CDR3: TGTGCCTGGAGTGTACAGCCGGCCCAATACGAGCAGTACTTC.

The rearrangement uses TRBV12-3 or TRBV12-4 and TRBJ1-2; no clear D gene. V lost 5 bases, J lost 3 bases, and 10 bases lay in between. CDR3 length: 13 amino acids. CDR3 nucleotides: TGTGCCAGCAGTGACTCGGGATACTATGGCTACACCTTC. It yields the protein CASSDSGYYGYTF.

This rearrangement joins TRBV4-3 to TRBJ2-2; tentative D call: TRBD1 (6 bases). Germline-derived CDR1 and CDR2 are LGHNA and YSLEER. The V end was cut by 2 bases, the J end by 6 bases, with 13 bases between. The CDR3 is made up of 15 amino acids. The CDR3 loop is CASSQNAGAAGELFF. CDR3 sequence (DNA): TGCGCCAGCAGCCAAAATGCAGGGGCGGCCGGGGAGCTGTTTTTT.

The genes are TRBV19 and TRBJ1-6, with D possibly matching TRBD1 (5 bases). The germline V and J ends were trimmed by 0 bases and 10 bases, with 13 bases remaining between them. This CDR3 is built from 15 residues. The germline V gene encodes CDR1 LNHDA and CDR2 SQIVND (reference sequence). Here the CDR3 reads CASSIEYRWGSPLHF. The CDR3 DNA is TGTGCCAGTAGTATAGAATACAGGTGGGGATCACCCCTCCACTTT. Full variable domain (outside the CDR3, taken from reference TRBV19 and TRBJ1-6): DGGITQSPKYLFRKEGQNVTLSCEQNLNHDAMYWYRQDPGQGLRLIYYSQIVNDFQKGDIAEGYSVSREKKESFPLTVTSAQKNPTAFYLCASSIEYRWGSPLHFGNGTRLTVT.

The V call is TRBV11-2, the J call TRBJ2-2, with 10 nucleotides matching TRBD1. Trimming took 8 bases from V and 8 from J; bases not matched to a gene: 14. Germline CDR1 reads SGHAT; CDR2 reads FQNNGV. The CDR3 contains 16 residues. CDR3 residues: CASRNLRQGAGGELFF. The CDR3 bases are TGTGCCAGCCGAAATCTTAGACAGGGGGCAGGTGGGGAGCTGTTTTTT.

This clone was detected once. This chain connects TRBV10-1 to TRBJ2-7, with 7 bases aligning to TRBD2. Germline V gene data show CDR1 as WNHNN and CDR2 as SYGVQD (reference sequence). The CDR3 runs to 13 residues. J was trimmed by 2 bases and V by 8 bases; bases with no gene match: 6. The CDR3 nucleotides read TGCGCCAGCGGGGGGGGGAAGGCCTACGAGCAGTACTTC. This gives the protein CASGGGKAYEQYF.

The chain employs TRBV7-9 and TRBJ2-3; D call uncertain. Trimming stripped 5 bases from V and 4 bases from J, with 16 bases between. The germline CDR1 and CDR2 sequences are SEHNR and FQNEAQ (reference sequence). This CDR3 has 15 amino acids. CDR3 in amino acids: CASSPMGQVADTQYF. In DNA, the CDR3 is TGTGCCAGCAGCCCCATGGGTCAGGTAGCAGATACGCAGTATTTT.

The rearrangement links TRBV27 to TRBJ1-1; D may be TRBD1 (5 bases). V shed 2 bases and J shed 0 bases, with 13 bases lying between them. This CDR3 spans 16 amino acids. Germline assignment: CDR1 MNHEY and CDR2 SMNVEV (reference sequence). As DNA, the CDR3 is TGTGCCAGCAGTTTAGCCTCGACAGTCCTGAACACTGAAGCTTTCTTT. Residues: CASSLASTVLNTEAFF.

The chain carries TRBV19 and TRBJ2-4; D is possibly TRBD2 (6 bases). Germline CDR1 is LNHDA and CDR2 is SQIVND (reference sequence). Between the trimmed V and J ends, which lost 3 bases and 8 bases, there was a span of 26 bases. The CDR3 runs to 18 residues. CDR3 residues: CASSIYIRAGPAMDIQYF. The CDR3 bases are TGTGCCAGTAGTATCTATATACGGGCGGGACCCGCCATGGACATTCAGTACTTC.

The CDR3 sequence is CASSMGGIHSGGYTF. The CDR3 bases are TGTGCCAGTTCCATGGGGGGAATTCATTCGGGAGGCTACACCTTC. The J gene is TRBJ1-2, the V gene TRBV7-2; weak D call: TRBD1 (5 bases). Germline loops: CDR1 SGHTA, CDR2 FQGNSA. The CDR3 extends over 15 amino acids. With 9 bases removed from V and 8 bases from J, the gap between germline ends came to 25 bases. Filled out from reference TRBV7-2 and TRBJ1-2, the complete variable domain reads GAGVSQSPSNKVTEKGKDVELRCDPISGHTALYWYRQSLGQGLEFLIYFQGNSAPDKSGLPSDRFSAERTGGSVSTLTIQRTQQEDSAVYLCASSMGGIHSGGYTFGSGTRLTVV.

V and J are TRBV24-1 and TRBJ2-7; D perhaps matches TRBD1 (6 bases). In germline, CDR1 is KGHDR, CDR2 SFDVKD. The CDR3 consists of 16 residues. Trimming left V 5 bases short and J 3 bases short, with 19 bases between. This chain's CDR3 is CATSVSGSQGSYEQYF. DNA of the CDR3: TGTGCCACCAGTGTTTCAGGATCCCAGGGGAGCTACGAGCAGTACTTC.

This chain connects TRBV12-3 or TRBV12-4 to TRBJ1-4; D not certain. The CDR3 is 11 residues long. Trimming shortened V by 5 bases and J by 13 bases, and 11 bases separated the two germline ends. CDR3: CASSGAGLLFF. As DNA, the CDR3 is TGTGCCAGCAGTGGCGCCGGACTACTGTTTTTT.

The rearrangement uses TRBV30 and TRBJ2-4; 7 nucleotides agree with TRBD2. Germline assignment: CDR1 GTSNPN and CDR2 SVGIG (reference sequence). The CDR3 extends over 15 amino acids. V lost 2 bases to trimming and J lost 1 base; unmatched junction nucleotides: 5. The CDR3 sequence: CAWSRGERAKNIQYF. As DNA, the CDR3 is TGTGCCTGGAGTCGGGGGGAGAGGGCCAAAAACATTCAGTACTTC.

The chain is built from TRBV10-3 and TRBJ2-1; no definite D call. The CDR3 loop spans 14 amino acids. Trimming took off 2 bases at V and 2 bases at J, with 7 bases between the two ends. CDR1 is ENHRY, CDR2 SYGVKD, per germline. CDR3 in amino acids: CAISETRPYNEQFF. The CDR3 DNA reads TGTGCCATCAGTGAGACGCGGCCCTACAATGAGCAGTTCTTC.

The chain has TRBV9 and TRBJ2-7, with D maybe TRBD1 (6 bases). Germline-derived CDR1 and CDR2 are SGDLS and YYNGEE. Trimming took 0 bases from V and 6 from J, leaving 25 bases between them. The CDR3 totals 18 residues. DNA for the CDR3: TGTGCCAGCAGCGTAGAAGGAATCCCGGGGACAACCTGGGGCGAGCAGTACTTC. The encoded protein is CASSVEGIPGTTWGEQYF. Combining the CDR3 with reference TRBV9 and TRBJ2-7 gives the whole variable domain DSGVTQTPKHLITATGQRVTLRCSPRSGDLSVYWYQQSLDQGLQFLIQYYNGEERAKGNILERFSAQQFPDLHSELNLSSLELGDSALYFCASSVEGIPGTTWGEQYFGPGTRLTVT.

The chain joins TRBV3-1 (or the pseudogene TRBV3-2) to TRBJ1-1, with D perhaps matching TRBD1 (6 bases). Germline V CDR1 and CDR2: LGHDT, YNNKEL (reference sequence). The V end was cut by 2 bases, the J end by 5 bases, with 15 bases between. The CDR3 totals 15 residues. The CDR3 bases are TGTGCCAGCAGCCAATGGGGCGGGGGGCAAACTGAAGCTTTCTTT. Protein product: CASSQWGGGQTEAFF.